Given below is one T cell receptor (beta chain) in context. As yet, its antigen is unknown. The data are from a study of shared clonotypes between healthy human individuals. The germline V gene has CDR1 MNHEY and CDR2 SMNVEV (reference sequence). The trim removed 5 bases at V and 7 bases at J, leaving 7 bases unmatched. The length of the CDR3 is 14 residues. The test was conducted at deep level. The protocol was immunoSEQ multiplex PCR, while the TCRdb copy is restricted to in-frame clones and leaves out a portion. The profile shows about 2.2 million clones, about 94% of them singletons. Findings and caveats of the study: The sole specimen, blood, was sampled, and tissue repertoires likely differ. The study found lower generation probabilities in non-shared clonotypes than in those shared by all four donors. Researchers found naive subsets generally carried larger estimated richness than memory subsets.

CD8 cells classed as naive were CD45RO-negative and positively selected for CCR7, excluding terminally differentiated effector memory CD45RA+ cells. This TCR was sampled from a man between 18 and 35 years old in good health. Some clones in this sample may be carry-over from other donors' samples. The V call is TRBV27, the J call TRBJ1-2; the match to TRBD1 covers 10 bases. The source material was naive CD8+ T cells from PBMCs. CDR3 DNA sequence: TGTGCCAGCAGTCCCGGGACAGGGGTGGGTGGCTACACCTTC. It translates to CASSPGTGVGGYTF.